The rows below give T cell receptor beta chains drawn from one sample of a study of CD8 T cells in Susac syndrome. TCRdb called the immunoSEQ multiplex PCR reads again in MiXCR, with one record for every CDR3 protein. The profile shows hundreds of thousands of distinct CDR3 sequences, 75% to 90% of them singletons. Sequencing was performed on CD8+ T cells from PBMCs. The receptors shown here come from a human donor with multiple sclerosis. Each CDR3 is given with its conserved first and last residue. Fields, in order: V gene, clone size, D gene, J gene, CDR3 protein, CDR3 DNA. The D gene is left open where the match is weak. Size tells how often a clone was seen (once, few, many) or the class of an expanded clone, and some rows leave it out.

v_call: TRBV4-1
clone_size: -
d_call: TRBD1
j_call: TRBJ1-5
cdr3_aa: CASSRDRGGNQPQHF
cdr3_nt: TGCGCCAGCAGCAGGGACAGGGGTGGCAATCAGCCCCAGCATTTT

v_call: TRBV15
clone_size: -
d_call: TRBD2
j_call: TRBJ2-1
cdr3_aa: CATSEAGTSGVYEQFF
cdr3_nt: TGTGCCACCAGCGAAGCCGGGACTAGCGGGGTCTATGAGCAGTTCTTC

v_call: TRBV6-1
clone_size: few
d_call: TRBD1
j_call: TRBJ2-7
cdr3_aa: CASIGTAYEQYF
cdr3_nt: TGTGCCAGCATTGGGACAGCCTACGAGCAGTACTTC

v_call: TRBV27
clone_size: -
d_call: TRBD1
j_call: TRBJ2-7
cdr3_aa: CASSLEQDRAPYEQYF
cdr3_nt: TGTGCCAGCAGTTTGGAACAGGACAGGGCCCCCTACGAGCAGTACTTC

v_call: TRBV5-1
clone_size: -
d_call: -
j_call: TRBJ2-3
cdr3_aa: CASSLGQTGTDTQYF
cdr3_nt: TGCGCCAGCAGCTTGGGACAGACCGGCACAGATACGCAGTATTTT

v_call: TRBV6-5
clone_size: once
d_call: TRBD1
j_call: TRBJ1-1
cdr3_aa: CASSYTGQGFTEAFF
cdr3_nt: TGTGCCAGCAGTTACACGGGACAGGGTTTCACTGAAGCTTTCTTT

v_call: TRBV19
clone_size: -
d_call: -
j_call: TRBJ2-2
cdr3_aa: CASSPSSGTAGELFF
cdr3_nt: TGTGCCAGTAGCCCCTCATCTGGGACGGCCGGGGAGCTGTTTTTT

v_call: TRBV23-1
clone_size: -
d_call: -
j_call: TRBJ1-3
cdr3_aa: CASSQRLDRNTIYF
cdr3_nt: TGCGCCAGCAGTCAACGCTTGGACAGAAACACCATATATTTT

v_call: TRBV7-6
clone_size: -
d_call: -
j_call: TRBJ2-3
cdr3_aa: CASSLIGRASTDTQYF
cdr3_nt: TGTGCCAGCAGCTTAATCGGCCGCGCTAGCACAGATACGCAGTATTTT

v_call: TRBV25-1
clone_size: -
d_call: -
j_call: TRBJ1-1
cdr3_aa: CASSDMGESNTEAFF
cdr3_nt: TGTGCCAGCAGTGATATGGGGGAATCGAACACTGAAGCTTTCTTT

v_call: TRBV30
clone_size: -
d_call: -
j_call: TRBJ2-7
cdr3_aa: CAWRRGYEQYF
cdr3_nt: TGTGCCTGGAGAAGAGGGTACGAGCAGTACTTC

v_call: TRBV19
clone_size: few
d_call: TRBD2
j_call: TRBJ2-3
cdr3_aa: CASSPLAGADTQYF
cdr3_nt: TGTGCCAGTAGTCCCTTAGCGGGAGCAGATACGCAGTATTTT

v_call: TRBV19
clone_size: -
d_call: -
j_call: TRBJ1-1
cdr3_aa: CASSEPGAPDTEAFF
cdr3_nt: TGTGCCAGTAGCGAACCCGGGGCGCCGGACACTGAAGCTTTCTTT

v_call: TRBV5-1
clone_size: once
d_call: -
j_call: TRBJ2-2
cdr3_aa: CASSLYSSGPGTGELFF
cdr3_nt: TGCGCCAGCAGCTTGTACTCGAGCGGGCCTGGCACCGGGGAGCTGTTTTTT

v_call: TRBV27
clone_size: few
d_call: TRBD1
j_call: TRBJ1-1
cdr3_aa: CASSPTGGNTEAFF
cdr3_nt: TGTGCCAGCTCACCGACAGGGGGGAACACTGAAGCTTTCTTT